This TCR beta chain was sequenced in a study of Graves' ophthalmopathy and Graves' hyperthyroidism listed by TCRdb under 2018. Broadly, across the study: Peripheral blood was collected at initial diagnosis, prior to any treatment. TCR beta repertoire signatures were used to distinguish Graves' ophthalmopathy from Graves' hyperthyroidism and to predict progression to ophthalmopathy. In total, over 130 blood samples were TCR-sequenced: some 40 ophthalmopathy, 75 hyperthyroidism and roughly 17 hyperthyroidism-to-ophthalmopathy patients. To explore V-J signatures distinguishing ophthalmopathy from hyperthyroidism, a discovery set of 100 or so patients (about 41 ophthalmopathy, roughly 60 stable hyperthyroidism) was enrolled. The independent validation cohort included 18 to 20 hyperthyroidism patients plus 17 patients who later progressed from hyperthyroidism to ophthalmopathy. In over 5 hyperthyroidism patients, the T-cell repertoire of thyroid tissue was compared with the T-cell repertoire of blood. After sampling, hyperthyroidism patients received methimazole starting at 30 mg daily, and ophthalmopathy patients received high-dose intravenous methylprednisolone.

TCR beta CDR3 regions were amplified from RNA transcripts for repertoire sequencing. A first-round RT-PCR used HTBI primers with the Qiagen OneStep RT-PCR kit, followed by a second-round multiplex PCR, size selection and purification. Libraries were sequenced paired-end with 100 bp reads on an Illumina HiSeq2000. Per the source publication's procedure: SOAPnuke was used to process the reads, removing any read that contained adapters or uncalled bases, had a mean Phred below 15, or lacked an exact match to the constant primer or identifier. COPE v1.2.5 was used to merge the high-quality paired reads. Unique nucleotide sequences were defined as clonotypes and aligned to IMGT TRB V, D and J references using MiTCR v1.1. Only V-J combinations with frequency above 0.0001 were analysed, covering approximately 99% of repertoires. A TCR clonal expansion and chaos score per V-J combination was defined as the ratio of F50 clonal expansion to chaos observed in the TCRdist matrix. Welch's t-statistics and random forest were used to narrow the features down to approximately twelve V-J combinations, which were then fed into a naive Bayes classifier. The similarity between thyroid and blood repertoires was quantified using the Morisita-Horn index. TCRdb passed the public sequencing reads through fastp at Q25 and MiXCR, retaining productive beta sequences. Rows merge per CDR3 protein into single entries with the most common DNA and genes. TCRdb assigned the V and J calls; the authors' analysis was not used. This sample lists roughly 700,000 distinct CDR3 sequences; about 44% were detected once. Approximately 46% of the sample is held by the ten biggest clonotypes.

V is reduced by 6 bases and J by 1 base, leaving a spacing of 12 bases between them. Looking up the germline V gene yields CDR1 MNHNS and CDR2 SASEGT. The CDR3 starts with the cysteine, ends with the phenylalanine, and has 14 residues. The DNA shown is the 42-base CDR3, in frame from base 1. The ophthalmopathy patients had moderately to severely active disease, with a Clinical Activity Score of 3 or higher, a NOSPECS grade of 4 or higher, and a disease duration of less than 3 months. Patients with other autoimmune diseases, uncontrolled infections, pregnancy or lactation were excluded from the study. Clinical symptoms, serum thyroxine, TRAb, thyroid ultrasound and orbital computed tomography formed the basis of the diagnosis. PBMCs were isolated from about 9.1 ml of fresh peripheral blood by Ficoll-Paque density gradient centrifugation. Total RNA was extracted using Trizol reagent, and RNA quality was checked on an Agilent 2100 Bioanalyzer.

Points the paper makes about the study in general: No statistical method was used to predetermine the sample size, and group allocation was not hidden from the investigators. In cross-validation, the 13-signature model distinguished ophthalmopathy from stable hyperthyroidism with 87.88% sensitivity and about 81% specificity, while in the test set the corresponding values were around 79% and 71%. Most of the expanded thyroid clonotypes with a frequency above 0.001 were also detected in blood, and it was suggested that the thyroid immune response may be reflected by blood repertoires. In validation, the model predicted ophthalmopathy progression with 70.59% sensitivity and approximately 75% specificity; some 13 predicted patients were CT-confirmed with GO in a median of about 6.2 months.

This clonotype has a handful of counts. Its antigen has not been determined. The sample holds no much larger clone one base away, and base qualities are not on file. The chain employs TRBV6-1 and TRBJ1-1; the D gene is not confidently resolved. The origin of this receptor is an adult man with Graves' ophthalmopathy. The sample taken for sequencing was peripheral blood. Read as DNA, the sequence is TGTGCCAGCAGCCAAGGACGGACGAACACTGAAGCTTTCTTT. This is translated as CASSQGRTNTEAFF.